Listed here are 10 T cell receptor beta chains from one sample, sequenced in a study of blood T cell repertoires in COVID-19 (TCRdb year 2020). To prepare the library, the immunoSEQ multiplex PCR assay was applied. TCRdb mirrors the immuneACCESS table, restricted to in-frame sequences. Some clones are absent from its copies; in checked studies, under half trace to an unresolved V gene, and the reason for the others is unknown. The sample includes fewer than 150,000 clones, with about four fifths observed a single time. Over 5% of the sample lies in the top ten. Sequencing was performed on peripheral blood. Source of these receptors: a human donor in a cohort sampled during active COVID-19.

The V gene is TRBV2, the J gene TRBJ1-5; D perhaps matches TRBD1 (6 bases). The V and J ends lost 8 bases and 5 bases respectively, with 16 bases between them. CDR3 length: 14 amino acids. Germline loops: CDR1 SNHLY, CDR2 FYNNEI. DNA of the CDR3: TGTGCCAGCGAGGGAGGGGGTTACGATCAGCCCCAGCATTTT. Translation gives CASEGGGYDQPQHF.

The CDR3 coding sequence is TGCAGCGGACAGGGTCAGGACGAGCAGTACTTC. Translated, it gives CSGQGQDEQYF. The chain links TRBV20-1 to TRBJ2-7, with 8 bases that match TRBD1. The germline V gene encodes CDR1 DFQATT and CDR2 SNEGSKA (reference sequence). This CDR3 region has 11 residues.

The chain carries TRBV10-3 and TRBJ2-1; D not resolved. V lost 6 bases to trimming and J lost 0 bases, with 12 bases between them. The CDR3 is made up of 15 amino acids. Germline V gives CDR1 ENHRY, CDR2 SYGVKD. CDR3 in amino acids: CAIRGLASSYNEQFF. For the CDR3, the DNA is TGTGCCATCAGGGGCCTCGCAAGCTCCTACAATGAGCAGTTCTTC.

This clone has a single count. This chain joins TRBV4-2 and TRBJ2-1; possibly TRBD2 for D (6 bases). Germline V CDR1 and CDR2: LGHNA, YNFKEQ. V lost 1 base and J 5 bases, leaving 12 bases between the germline ends. The CDR3 is made up of 15 amino acids. The CDR3 bases are TGTGCCAGCAGCCAAGCCGGGACTCTTGACAATGAGCAGTTCTTC. Amino acid sequence: CASSQAGTLDNEQFF.

The chain couples TRBV5-6 to TRBJ1-2, with unresolved D. V gave up 2 bases and J gave up 3 bases, with 11 bases separating them. The CDR3 sequence is 14 residues long. Germline V lookup: CDR1 SGHDT, CDR2 YYEEEE. Written as DNA, the CDR3 is TGTGCCAGCAGCTTAGGCAGGTTAGACTATGGCTACACCTTC. Translated, it gives CASSLGRLDYGYTF.

Regarding this clone: The DNA is left out, because the CDR3 cannot be placed on it with certainty; the CDR3 is given as TCRdb lists it. This sequence joins TRBV9 and TRBJ2-7; no DNA check was done on the table's D call, TRBD2. The CDR3 is 15 residues long, counting both termini. The germline gives CDR1 SGDLS, CDR2 YYNGEE. The CDR3 spells CASSVADGTSDRPWF.

This sequence joins TRBV5-6 and TRBJ2-5; 8 bases line up with TRBD1. Germline trimming cut 6 bases from V and 1 base from J; bases unmatched to any gene: 11. The CDR3 consists of 16 residues. Germline lookup yields CDR1 SGHDT and CDR2 YYEEEE. This CDR3 reads CASTDGWTGFQETQYF. The CDR3 DNA reads TGTGCCAGCACCGACGGGTGGACAGGGTTCCAAGAGACCCAGTACTTC.

Only a few counts were recorded for this clone. The gene calls are TRBV7-9 and TRBJ2-5; tentative D call: TRBD2 (7 bases). This CDR3 spans 14 amino acids. Germline V gives CDR1 SEHNR, CDR2 FQNEAQ (reference sequence). V was clipped by 0 bases and J by 5 bases, with 10 bases between them. CDR3 region: CASSLAGGPETQYF. CDR3 DNA: TGTGCCAGCAGCTTAGCGGGGGGGCCTGAGACCCAGTACTTC.

The V call is TRBV5-6, the J call TRBJ1-1; D might be TRBD1 (6 bases). V was clipped by 0 bases and J by 0 bases, with 9 bases between them. CDR1 is SGHDT and CDR2 is YYEEEE in the germline V gene. CDR3 length equals 15 residues. The CDR3 sequence: CASSLVTGMNTEAFF. In DNA form, the CDR3 reads TGTGCCAGCAGCTTGGTTACAGGGATGAACACTGAAGCTTTCTTT.

V and J are TRBV3-1 (or the pseudogene TRBV3-2) and TRBJ2-5, with D perhaps TRBD1 (5 bases). The CDR3 extends over 13 amino acids. The V gene lost 4 bases and the J gene lost 5 bases, with 11 bases spanning the gap. CDR1 and CDR2 from the germline V gene are LGHDT and YNNKEL (reference sequence). The CDR3 DNA sequence: TGTGCCAGCAGCCGCACTGGGGCGGAGACCCAGTACTTC. Its protein is CASSRTGAETQYF.